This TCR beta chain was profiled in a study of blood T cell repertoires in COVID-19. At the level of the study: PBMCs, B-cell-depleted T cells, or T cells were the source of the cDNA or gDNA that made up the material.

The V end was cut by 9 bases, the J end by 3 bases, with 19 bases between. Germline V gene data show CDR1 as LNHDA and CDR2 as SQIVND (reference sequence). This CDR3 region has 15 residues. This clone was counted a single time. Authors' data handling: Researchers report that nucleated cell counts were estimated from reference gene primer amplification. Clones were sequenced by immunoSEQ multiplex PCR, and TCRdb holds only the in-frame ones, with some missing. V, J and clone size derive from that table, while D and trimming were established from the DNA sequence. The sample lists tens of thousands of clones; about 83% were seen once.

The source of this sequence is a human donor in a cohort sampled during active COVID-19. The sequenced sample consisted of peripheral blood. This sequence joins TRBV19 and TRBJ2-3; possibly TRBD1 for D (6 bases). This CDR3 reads CASALQGIATDTQYF. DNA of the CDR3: TGTGCCAGCGCATTACAGGGAATTGCGACAGATACGCAGTATTTT.